This T cell receptor beta chain was retrieved from a study of T cells expressing NK-cell markers. Study in general: Seven sequenced donors out of eight were HCMV-seropositive, one seronegative.

About this clonotype: As yet, its antigen is unknown.

Broader study findings: Once again these clonotypes came out on top in the CD3+CD56-NKG2C+ fraction of several donors.

CDR3 size: 15 residues. TCRdb reprocessed the 5' RACE reads; each CDR3 protein has one entry and no DNA is given. The sample has 200,000 to 300,000 distinct CDR3 sequences, and its top ten clones hold approximately 0.41%. This chain connects TRBV12-3 or TRBV12-4 to TRBJ2-1; TCRdb designates TRBD1, a call that cannot be tested without DNA. The clonotype originates from a man younger than 35 in good health. The sample was blood T cells: a sorted CD56 or NKG2C T cell subset, CD4+ or CD8+ T cells, or bulk PBMC T cells (not recorded which). The chain's CDR3 is CASSLNRVTFNEQFF.